This T cell receptor beta chain was sequenced during a study of T cells in Graves' hyperthyroidism and ophthalmopathy. Germline CDR1 reads SGHRS; CDR2 reads YFSETQ. The CDR3 covers 15 residues. RNA transcripts provided the source from which TCR beta CDR3 regions were amplified. Primed by the HTBI set, a first-round RT-PCR was run on the TCR CDR3. TCRdb independently ran MiXCR on the multiplex PCR reads; one entry per CDR3 protein. The data hold a few hundred thousand distinct CDR3 sequences, with under 20% observed a single time. This clonotype was observed a handful of times. The source material was blood. This receptor was obtained from a woman in her late teens or twenties with Graves' ophthalmopathy. V and J are TRBV5-1 and TRBJ2-1, with a weak D call TRBD2 (6 bases). With the DNA end fitting TRBJ2-7 better, the J assignment may be wrong. CDR3 residues: CASSLGGTSYNEQYF. The CDR3, as DNA: TGCGCCAGCAGCTTGGGCGGGACCTCCTACAATGAGCAGTACTTC.